This T cell receptor (beta chain) stems from a study of read filtering for tumor transcriptome and immune sequencing. Of note for this clonotype: This may come from a read error, since a much larger clone is one base off.

Molecular barcoded adaptors covering alpha/delta and beta/gamma chains were used on approximately 400 ng RNA. Each CDR3 protein is one row after TCRdb ran MiXCR on the reads. The data contain about 38,000 distinct CDR3 sequences, roughly 13% of them singletons. Germline CDR1 and CDR2: SEHNR and FQNEAQ (reference sequence). After removal of 5 bases from V and 3 bases from J, the junction contained 7 bases not matched to a gene. The CDR3 extends over 16 amino acids. This clonotype originated in a donor at least 40 years old with multiple myeloma. V usage is TRBV7-9 and J usage is TRBJ1-5; 10 bases agree with TRBD1. The sample taken for sequencing was a population of CD138-negative cells sorted from bone marrow. The CDR3 sequence: CASSRNDRGPNQPQHF. DNA for the CDR3: TGTGCCAGCAGCCGCAATGACAGGGGGCCCAATCAGCCCCAGCATTTT.